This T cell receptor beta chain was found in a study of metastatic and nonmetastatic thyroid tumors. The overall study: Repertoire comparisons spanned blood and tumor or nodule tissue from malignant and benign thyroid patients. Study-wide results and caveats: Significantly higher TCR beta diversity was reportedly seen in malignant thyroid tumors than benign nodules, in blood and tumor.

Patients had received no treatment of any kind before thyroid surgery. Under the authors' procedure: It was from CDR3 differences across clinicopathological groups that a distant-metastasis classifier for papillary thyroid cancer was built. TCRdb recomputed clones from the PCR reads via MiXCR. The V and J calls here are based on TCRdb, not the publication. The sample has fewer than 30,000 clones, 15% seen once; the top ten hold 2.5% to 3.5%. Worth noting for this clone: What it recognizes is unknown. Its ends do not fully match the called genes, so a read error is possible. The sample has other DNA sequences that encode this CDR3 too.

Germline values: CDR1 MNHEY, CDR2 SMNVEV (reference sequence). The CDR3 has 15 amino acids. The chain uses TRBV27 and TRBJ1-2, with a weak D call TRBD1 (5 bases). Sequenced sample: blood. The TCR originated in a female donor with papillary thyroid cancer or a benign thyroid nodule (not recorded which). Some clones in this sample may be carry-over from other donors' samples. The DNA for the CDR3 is TGTGCCAGCACGGATTCCGGCGCGGCGGGGGATGGCTACACATTC. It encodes CASTDSGAAGDGYTF.